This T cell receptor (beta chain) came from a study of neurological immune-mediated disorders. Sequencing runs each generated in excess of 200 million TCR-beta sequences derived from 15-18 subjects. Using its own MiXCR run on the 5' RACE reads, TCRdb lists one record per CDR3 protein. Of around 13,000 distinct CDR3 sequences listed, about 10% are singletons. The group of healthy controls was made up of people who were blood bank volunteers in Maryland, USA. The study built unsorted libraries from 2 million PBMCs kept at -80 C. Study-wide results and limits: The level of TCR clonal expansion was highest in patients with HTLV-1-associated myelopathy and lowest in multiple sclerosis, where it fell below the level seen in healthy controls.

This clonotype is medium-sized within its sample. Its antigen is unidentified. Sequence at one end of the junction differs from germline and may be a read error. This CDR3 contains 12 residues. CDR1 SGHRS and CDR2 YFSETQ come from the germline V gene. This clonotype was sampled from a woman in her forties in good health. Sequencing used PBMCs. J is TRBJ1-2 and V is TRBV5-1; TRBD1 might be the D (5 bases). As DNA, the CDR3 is TGCGCCAGCAGCGCCGGGGGATTTCAGCCAATCTTC. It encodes CASSAGGFQPIF.